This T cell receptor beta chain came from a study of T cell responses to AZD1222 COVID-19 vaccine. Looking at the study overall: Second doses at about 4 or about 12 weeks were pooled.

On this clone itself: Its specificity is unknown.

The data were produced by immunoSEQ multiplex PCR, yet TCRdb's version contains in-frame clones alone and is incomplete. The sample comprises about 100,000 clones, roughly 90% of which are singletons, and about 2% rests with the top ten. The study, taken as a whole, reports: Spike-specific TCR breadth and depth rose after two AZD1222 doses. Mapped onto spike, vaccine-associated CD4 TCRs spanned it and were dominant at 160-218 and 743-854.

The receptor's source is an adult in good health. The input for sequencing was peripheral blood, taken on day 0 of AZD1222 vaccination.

The CDR3 bases are TGTGCCAGTAGTATAGCCCCGGGACGGAGCCCCTACAATGAGCAGTTCTTC. Translating gives CASSIAPGRSPYNEQFF. V usage is TRBV19 and J usage is TRBJ2-1; D assignment may be TRBD1 or TRBD2 (5 bases each). The CDR3 extends over 17 amino acids. V shed 1 base and J shed 2 bases, with 15 bases lying between them. Germline CDR1 is LNHDA and CDR2 is SQIVND (reference sequence).